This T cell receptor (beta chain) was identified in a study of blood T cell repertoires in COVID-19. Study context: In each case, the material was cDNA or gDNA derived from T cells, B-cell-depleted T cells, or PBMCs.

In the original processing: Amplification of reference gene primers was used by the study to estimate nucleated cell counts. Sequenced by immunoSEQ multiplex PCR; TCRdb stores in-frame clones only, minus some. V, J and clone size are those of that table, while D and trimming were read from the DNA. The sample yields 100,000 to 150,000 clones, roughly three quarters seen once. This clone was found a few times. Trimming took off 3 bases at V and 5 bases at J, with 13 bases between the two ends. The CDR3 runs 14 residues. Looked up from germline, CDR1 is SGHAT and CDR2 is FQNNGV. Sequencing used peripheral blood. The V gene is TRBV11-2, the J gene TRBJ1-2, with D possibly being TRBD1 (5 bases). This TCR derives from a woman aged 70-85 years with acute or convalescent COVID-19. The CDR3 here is CASSLTPGTYGYTF. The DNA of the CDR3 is TGTGCCAGCAGCTTGACCCCCGGGACTTATGGCTACACCTTC.